The sequence of this T cell receptor (beta chain) was determined in a study of blood T cell repertoires in COVID-19. Original data processing: The authors estimated nucleated cell counts from reference gene primer amplification. Using immunoSEQ multiplex PCR, the repertoire was profiled, and TCRdb retains in-frame clones only, with some absent. V, J and clone size derive from that table, while D and trimming were established from the DNA sequence. Of 450,000 to 500,000 clones listed, about 85% are singletons. Participants spanned ages roughly 18 to 95 years and resided in about 25 US areas. This clonotype originated in a woman aged 60-70 years who had recovered from COVID-19. What was sequenced was PBMCs or T cells enriched from blood (not recorded which).

CDR3 residues: CASSLSSIAGGGGYTF. The CDR3 DNA is TGTGCCAGCAGCTTATCAAGTATCGCGGGGGGCGGTGGCTACACCTTC. The J gene is TRBJ1-2, the V gene TRBV11-2; tentative D call: TRBD1 (6 bases). This CDR3 contains 16 residues. V was trimmed by 2 bases and J by 7 bases, leaving 20 bases between them. The germline gives CDR1 SGHAT, CDR2 FQNNGV.